These T cell receptor beta chains were read from a single sample in a study of cytomegalovirus exposure and HLA in healthy donors. Libraries were prepared by immunoSEQ multiplex PCR; TCRdb keeps only in-frame clonotypes and omits some of them. The sample lists 95,000 to 130,000 clones, approximately 80% occurring once. Sequences were obtained from PBMCs. Receptor source: a woman aged 25 to 39 in good health and CMV-seronegative. The CDR3 runs from the conserved cysteine through the conserved F or W. D genes are given only for firm matches. For some rows the clone size is stated as once, few or many, or as a class when expanded; others skip it.

DNA: TGTGCCAGCAGCTTAAGACCCGGGACAGTCAATGAAAAACTGTTTTTT; CDR3: CASSLRPGTVNEKLFF; V: TRBV13; size: .; D: TRBD1; length: 16; J: TRBJ1-4
DNA: TGTGCCAGCAGGGACAGGGACTACGAGCAGTACTTC; CDR3: CASRDRDYEQYF; V: TRBV28; size: .; D: TRBD1; length: 12; J: TRBJ2-7
DNA: TGTTCCAGCAGCTTAGGAGTGGGGGGGGCTGATCAGCCCCAGCATTTT; CDR3: CSSSLGVGGADQPQHF; V: TRBV7-9; size: .; D: .; length: 16; J: TRBJ1-5
DNA: TGTGCCAGCAGGGGACTAGCCGGGTTTTCAGATACGCAGTATTTT; CDR3: CASRGLAGFSDTQYF; V: TRBV6-6; size: .; D: TRBD2; length: 15; J: TRBJ2-3
DNA: TGTGCCAGCAGTGGCACCGGGAGGACCGGGGAGCTGTTTTTT; CDR3: CASSGTGRTGELFF; V: TRBV25-1; size: .; D: TRBD2; length: 14; J: TRBJ2-2
DNA: TGTGCCAGCAGCCCGGGAGCGGACACAGATACGCAGTATTTT; CDR3: CASSPGADTDTQYF; V: TRBV5-4; size: .; D: .; length: 14; J: TRBJ2-3
DNA: TGTGCCAGCAGTACAGACAGGGGGCAGCATGAGGACACCGGGGAGCTGTTTTTT; CDR3: CASSTDRGQHEDTGELFF; V: TRBV5-4; size: .; D: TRBD1; length: 18; J: TRBJ2-2
DNA: TGTGCCAGCACCATGGGACTAGCGGGGCCTAATGAGCAGTTCTTC; CDR3: CASTMGLAGPNEQFF; V: TRBV6-6; size: .; D: TRBD2; length: 15; J: TRBJ2-1
DNA: TGTGCCAGCAGTTCCATCACAATGAACACTGAAGCTTTCTTT; CDR3: CASSSITMNTEAFF; V: TRBV27; size: .; D: .; length: 14; J: TRBJ1-1
DNA: TGCGCCAGCAGCCGCACGGGTGTGGCGACCTATCGAACAGATACGCAGTATTTT; CDR3: CASSRTGVATYRTDTQYF; V: TRBV5-1; size: .; D: .; length: 18; J: TRBJ2-3
DNA: TGCGCCAGCAGCCAAGCTGGACAGGGCAACAACGAAGCTTTCTTT; CDR3: CASSQAGQGNNEAFF; V: TRBV4-1; size: few; D: TRBD1; length: 15; J: TRBJ1-1
DNA: TGTGCCAGCAGGGCGGGGGATACTAATGAAAAACTGTTTTTT; CDR3: CASRAGDTNEKLFF; V: TRBV2; size: few; D: .; length: 14; J: TRBJ1-4
DNA: TGCGCCAGCAGCTGGTCAGGTCTGGGAGAGACCCAGTACTTC; CDR3: CASSWSGLGETQYF; V: TRBV5-1; size: .; D: .; length: 14; J: TRBJ2-5
DNA: TGCGCCAGCAGACGGGGGGAGACTGAAGCTTTCTTT; CDR3: CASRRGETEAFF; V: TRBV5-1; size: .; D: .; length: 12; J: TRBJ1-1
DNA: TGTGCCAGCAGTCCCCGCGGTTACGAGCAGTACTTC; CDR3: CASSPRGYEQYF; V: TRBV6-6; size: .; D: .; length: 12; J: TRBJ2-7
DNA: TGTGCCACCAGCACTAGGACTAGCCTCTACAATGAGCAGTTCTTC; CDR3: CATSTRTSLYNEQFF; V: TRBV15; size: .; D: TRBD2; length: 15; J: TRBJ2-1
DNA: TGTGCCAGCAGCCCCGTAGCGGGAGGGACAGATACGCAGTATTTT; CDR3: CASSPVAGGTDTQYF; V: TRBV7-7; size: .; D: TRBD2; length: 15; J: TRBJ2-3
DNA: TGCGCCAGCAGCTTGGAGTCAGGGAACCACGGGGAGCTGTTTTTT; CDR3: CASSLESGNHGELFF; V: TRBV5-1; size: .; D: .; length: 15; J: TRBJ2-2
DNA: TGTGCCAGCAGCTGGAACCAGGGGCCCTCCTACGAGCAGTACTTC; CDR3: CASSWNQGPSYEQYF; V: TRBV7-8; size: once; D: .; length: 15; J: TRBJ2-7
DNA: TGTGCCAGCAGTTTAGGTTCGTGGGCGACAGGGAGCTCTGGGGCCAACGTCCTGACTTTC; CDR3: CASSLGSWATGSSGANVLTF; V: TRBV28; size: once; D: TRBD1; length: 20; J: TRBJ2-6
DNA: TGCGCCAGCAGCCAAGAGAAGGCTAGCGGCTTGGGGTCCTACAATGAGCAGTTCTTC; CDR3: CASSQEKASGLGSYNEQFF; V: TRBV4-1; size: .; D: TRBD2; length: 19; J: TRBJ2-1
DNA: TGTGCCAGCAGTCCAACTAGCGGGATTACCTCCGAGCAGTACTTC; CDR3: CASSPTSGITSEQYF; V: TRBV7-9; size: .; D: TRBD2; length: 15; J: TRBJ2-7
DNA: TGTGCCAGCAGCCCCTTAGCGGGTTCTAGCACAGATACGCAGTATTTT; CDR3: CASSPLAGSSTDTQYF; V: TRBV11-3; size: .; D: TRBD2; length: 16; J: TRBJ2-3
DNA: TGCGCCAGCAGCCAAGACCTGACAGGGGGCTATGGCTACACCTTC; CDR3: CASSQDLTGGYGYTF; V: TRBV4-3; size: once; D: TRBD1; length: 15; J: TRBJ1-2
DNA: TGTGCCAGCAGTTTATCGAATGGACAGTGGGAGACCCAGTACTTC; CDR3: CASSLSNGQWETQYF; V: TRBV27; size: once; D: .; length: 15; J: TRBJ2-5
DNA: TGCGCCAGCAAAACTAGCGGGACCACCTACGAGCAGTACTTC; CDR3: CASKTSGTTYEQYF; V: TRBV5-1; size: .; D: TRBD2; length: 14; J: TRBJ2-7
DNA: TGTGCCAGCAGTTACTCGCCGGGACTAGAAAATGAGCAGTTCTTC; CDR3: CASSYSPGLENEQFF; V: TRBV6-5; size: .; D: TRBD2; length: 15; J: TRBJ2-1
DNA: TGTGCCAGCAGTCATGGGACTAGCGGGAGCAATGAGCAGTTCTTC; CDR3: CASSHGTSGSNEQFF; V: TRBV27; size: few; D: TRBD2; length: 15; J: TRBJ2-1
DNA: TGTGCCAGCAGCTTAGAGGCTAGCGGGAGTTTTGGGGAGCAGTTCTTC; CDR3: CASSLEASGSFGEQFF; V: TRBV11-2; size: .; D: TRBD2; length: 16; J: TRBJ2-1
DNA: TGTTCCAGCAGCCCTACAGGCTACGAGCAGTACTTC; CDR3: CSSSPTGYEQYF; V: TRBV7-9; size: .; D: .; length: 12; J: TRBJ2-7
DNA: TGTGCCAGCAGGACGGGCCCACAGGGTGAGCAGTTCTTC; CDR3: CASRTGPQGEQFF; V: TRBV6-1; size: .; D: .; length: 13; J: TRBJ2-1
DNA: TGTGCCAGCTCACCACCGAGAGGCACAGATACGCAGTATTTT; CDR3: CASSPPRGTDTQYF; V: TRBV18; size: .; D: .; length: 14; J: TRBJ2-3
DNA: TGCGCCAGCAGCTTGGCCGCCGCGGTGGGGGCCACTGAAGCTTTCTTT; CDR3: CASSLAAAVGATEAFF; V: TRBV5-1; size: once; D: .; length: 16; J: TRBJ1-1
DNA: TGTGCCAGCAGCCAAGTGGACAGGGTAACTGAAGCTTTCTTT; CDR3: CASSQVDRVTEAFF; V: TRBV14; size: .; D: TRBD1; length: 14; J: TRBJ1-1
DNA: TGTGCCAGTAGTATTTTGACACCTAACACTGAAGCTTTCTTT; CDR3: CASSILTPNTEAFF; V: TRBV19; size: few; D: .; length: 14; J: TRBJ1-1
DNA: TGCGCCAGCAGCCTAACTCAGCACTTCAGCTGGGAGACCAATGAGCAGTTCTTC; CDR3: CASSLTQHFSWETNEQFF; V: TRBV5-1; size: .; D: .; length: 18; J: TRBJ2-1
DNA: TGTGCCAGCAGTATGAGTGGTAGCAGAAATGAGCAGTTCTTC; CDR3: CASSMSGSRNEQFF; V: TRBV28; size: .; D: .; length: 14; J: TRBJ2-1